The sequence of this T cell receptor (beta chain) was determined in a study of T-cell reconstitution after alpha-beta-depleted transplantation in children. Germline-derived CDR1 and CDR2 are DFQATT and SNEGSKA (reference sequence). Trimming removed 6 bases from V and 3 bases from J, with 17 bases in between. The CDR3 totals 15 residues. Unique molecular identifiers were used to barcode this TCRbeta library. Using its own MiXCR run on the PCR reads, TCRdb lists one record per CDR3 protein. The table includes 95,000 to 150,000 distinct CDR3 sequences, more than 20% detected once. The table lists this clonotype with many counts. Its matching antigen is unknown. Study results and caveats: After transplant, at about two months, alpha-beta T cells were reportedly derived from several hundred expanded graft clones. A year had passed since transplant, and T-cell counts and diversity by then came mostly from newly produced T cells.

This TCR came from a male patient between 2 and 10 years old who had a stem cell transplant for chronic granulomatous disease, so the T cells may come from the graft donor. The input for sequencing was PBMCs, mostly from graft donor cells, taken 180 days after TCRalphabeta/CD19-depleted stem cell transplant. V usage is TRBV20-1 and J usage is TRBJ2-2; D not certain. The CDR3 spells CSARIPGLDTGELFF. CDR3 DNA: TGCAGTGCCAGGATCCCGGGCCTAGACACCGGGGAGCTGTTTTTT.